This TCR beta chain was identified during a study of blood T cell repertoires in COVID-19. Patients in Seattle were enrolled during active infection, then followed longitudinally. This clone showed up just once. V lost 0 bases and J lost 4, with 9 bases in between. CDR3 length equals 14 residues. CDR1 MNHNS and CDR2 SASEGT come from the germline V gene. Authors' methods: Amplification of reference gene primers was used by the study to estimate nucleated cell counts. TCRdb's table, derived via immunoSEQ multiplex PCR, lists solely in-frame clones and lacks some. V, J and clone size are those of that table, while D and trimming were read from the DNA. The sample records some 500,000 clones, roughly nine tenths being singletons.

The receptor comes from a woman aged 45-60 years with COVID-19, enrolled during active disease. The chain has TRBV6-1 and TRBJ1-2; D gene uncertain. Specimen: peripheral blood. DNA for the CDR3: TGTGCCAGCAGTGAAGCCGCCAGGATCTATGGCTACACCTTC. Translating gives CASSEAARIYGYTF.